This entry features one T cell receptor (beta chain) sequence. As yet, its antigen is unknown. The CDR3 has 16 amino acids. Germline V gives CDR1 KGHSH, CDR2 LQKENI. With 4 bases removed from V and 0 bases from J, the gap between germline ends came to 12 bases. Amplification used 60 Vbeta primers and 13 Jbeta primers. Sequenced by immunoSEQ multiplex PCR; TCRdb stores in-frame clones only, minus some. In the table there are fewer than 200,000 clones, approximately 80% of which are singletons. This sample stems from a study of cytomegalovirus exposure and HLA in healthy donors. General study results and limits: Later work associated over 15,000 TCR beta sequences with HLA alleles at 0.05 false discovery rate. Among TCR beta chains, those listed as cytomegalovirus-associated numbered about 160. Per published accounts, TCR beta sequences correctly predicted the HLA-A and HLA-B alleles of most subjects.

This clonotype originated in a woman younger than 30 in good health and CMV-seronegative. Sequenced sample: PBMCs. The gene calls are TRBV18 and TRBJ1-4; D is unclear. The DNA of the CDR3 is TGTGCCAGCTCACTCACCGTGGCATCAACTAATGAAAAACTGTTTTTT. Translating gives CASSLTVASTNEKLFF.